The text below deals with one TCR beta chain. The target antigen is unknown. No infections or other immune events were documented during collection. The data are from a study of identifying expanded T cells in peripheral blood. Study conclusions and caveats: Roughly two-week clone count variance significantly increased as total template count grew.

Sequencing was performed with immunoSEQ multiplex PCR; in TCRdb, only in-frame clones are kept and a portion is missing. The sample holds roughly 86,000 clones, around 84% seen once. V lost 6 bases to trimming and J lost 2 bases, with 32 bases between them. Germline V gene sequence: CDR1 SGHNT, CDR2 YENEEA. This CDR3 has 20 residues. The chain recombines TRBV11-3 with TRBJ2-7; D may be TRBD1 (6 bases). The receptor was derived from a person between 18 and 69 years old in good health. The material sequenced was blood. Here the CDR3 DNA reads TGTGCCAGCAGTTTCGAAAGAACCGAACCGGGACAAGGGTCCCCCTACGAGCAGTACTTC. Amino acids: CASSFERTEPGQGSPYEQYF.